The 20 T cell receptor beta chains listed next were all sequenced from one sample in a study of post-analysis software for immune sequencing data. Regarding the study as a whole: Roughly 5 TRBV segments, TRBV5-6, TRBV5-1 and TRBV20-1 among them, were found more frequent in patients than controls.

The authors incorporated unique molecular identifiers into the TCR beta cDNA libraries. TCRdb reanalysed the PCR reads using MiXCR and keeps one entry per CDR3 protein. Among around 400,000 distinct CDR3 sequences, approximately 39% were seen once, and the ten largest hold 7.6%. No antigens are known for them. The sequenced sample was blood. These receptors were obtained from a girl aged 2 to 9 with multiple sclerosis.

The chain employs TRBV11-2 and TRBJ2-1; 14 bases are a match to TRBD2. Per the germline V gene, CDR1 is SGHAT and CDR2 is FQNNGV. With V trimmed by 2 bases and J by 7 bases, 4 bases remained unmatched. The CDR3 is 16 amino acids. The CDR3 nucleotides are TGTGCCAGCAGCTTACTGACTAGCGGGAGGGGAAATGAGCAGTTCTTC. It codes for CASSLLTSGRGNEQFF.

This clonotype was seen more than once but under ten times. V usage is TRBV29-1 and J usage is TRBJ2-1; the match to TRBD2 covers 10 bases. Germline values: CDR1 SQVTM, CDR2 ANQGSEA. There are 14 residues in the CDR3. The ends lost 7 bases at V and 7 bases at J; junction bases unmatched: 10. The CDR3 loop is CSAVSGTSANEQFF. In nucleotides, the CDR3 is TGCAGCGCTGTCTCCGGGACTAGCGCGAATGAGCAGTTCTTC.

This clonotype was picked up a small number of times. This chain uses TRBV29-1 with TRBJ2-1; either TRBD1 or TRBD2 may fit D (5 bases each). The CDR3 length is 14 residues. From germline, CDR1 is SQVTM and CDR2 ANQGSEA. The V end was cut by 4 bases, the J end by 5 bases, with 15 bases between. CDR3 coding DNA: TGCAGCGTTGCCATCTGGGGGAAAAACAATGAGCAGTTCTTC. Amino acid sequence: CSVAIWGKNNEQFF.

This clonotype was recorded only once. The chain combines TRBV7-8 with TRBJ1-4; 9 bases agree with TRBD1. CDR1 is SGHVS, CDR2 FQNEAQ, per germline. The CDR3 is 16 amino acids. Trimming took 2 bases from V and 7 from J; bases not matched to a gene: 8. CDR3 coding DNA: TGTGCCAGCAGCTTAACTTCGGGACAGGGAAGTGAAAAACTGTTTTTT. This codes for CASSLTSGQGSEKLFF.

The chain uses TRBV3-1 and TRBJ2-5; D might be TRBD1 (5 bases). The end of the DNA aligns better with TRBJ2-7, so the J call may be wrong. The CDR3 has 14 residues. CDR1 is LGHDT, CDR2 YNNKEL, per germline (reference sequence). CDR3 sequence: CASSQRTLFYEQYF. DNA of the CDR3: TGTGCCAGCAGCCAAAGGACACTGTTCTACGAGCAGTACTTC.

This clonotype came up a few times. The chain couples TRBV5-6 to TRBJ2-1; 12 bases map to TRBD2. Germline values: CDR1 SGHDT, CDR2 YYEEEE. The CDR3 consists of 18 residues. The trim removed 4 bases at V and 0 bases at J, leaving 8 bases unmatched. CDR3 in DNA: TGTGCCAGCAGCCTGGGACTAGCGGGCGTGTTCTCCTACAATGAGCAGTTCTTC. Protein sequence: CASSLGLAGVFSYNEQFF.

This clonotype appeared a few times. This rearrangement joins TRBV20-1 to TRBJ1-5; D unclear. V dropped 3 bases and J dropped 5 bases, with 8 bases sitting between them. This CDR3 has 12 amino acids. CDR1 is DFQATT, CDR2 SNEGSKA, per germline (reference sequence). The DNA of the CDR3 is TGCAGTGCTAGTTTCCGATATCAGCCCCAGCATTTT. Encoded protein: CSASFRYQPQHF.

The chain uses TRBV20-1 and TRBJ1-2, with unresolved D. The V gene lost 3 bases and the J gene lost 1 base, with 18 bases spanning the gap. The CDR3 is made up of 16 amino acids. Germline V gene sequence: CDR1 DFQATT, CDR2 SNEGSKA (reference sequence). Here the CDR3 DNA reads TGCAGTGCTAGGCATTCCCGGGGTTCCCTTAACTATGGCTACACCTTC. This gives the protein CSARHSRGSLNYGYTF.

This clonotype was counted once. The chain couples TRBV6-4 to TRBJ2-1; D is perhaps TRBD1 (6 bases). V was cut by 10 bases and J by 12 bases, with 16 bases left in between. The germline V gene has CDR1 MRHNA and CDR2 SNTAGT. The CDR3 covers 11 residues. The CDR3 reads CATTQGNRQFF. The CDR3 DNA follows: TGTGCCACCACCCAGGGGAATCGGCAGTTCTTC.

The chain has TRBV4-1 and TRBJ2-7, with D unresolved. V dropped 4 bases and J dropped 6 bases, with 16 bases sitting between them. This CDR3 is 14 amino acids long. In germline, CDR1 is MGHRA, CDR2 YSYEKL. CDR3 DNA sequence: TGCGCCAGCAGCCGAGAGGACGGGCTTGGCGAGCAGTACTTC. Encoded protein: CASSREDGLGEQYF.

This clonotype was counted a few times. The rearrangement uses TRBV29-1 and TRBJ1-2; no clear D gene. Trimming took off 7 bases at V and 4 bases at J, with 25 bases between the two ends. The CDR3 loop spans 16 amino acids. The germline V gene has CDR1 SQVTM and CDR2 ANQGSEA. CDR3 region: CSAPLLAAFGRYGYTF. The DNA of the CDR3 is TGCAGCGCCCCTCTACTCGCGGCCTTTGGTCGCTATGGCTACACCTTC.

The CDR3, as DNA: TGTGCCAGCAGCTTAAGAGGACATCGTAACTATGGCTACACCTTC. Residues: CASSLRGHRNYGYTF. The chain couples TRBV13 to TRBJ1-2, with D tentatively TRBD1 (5 bases). Germline CDR1 is PRHDT and CDR2 is FYEKMQ (reference sequence). The CDR3 spans 15 residues. Trimming removed 2 bases from V and 1 base from J, with 11 bases in between.

The table lists this clonotype with a few counts. The chain employs TRBV29-1 and TRBJ1-1; D gene uncertain. CDR1 and CDR2 from the germline V gene are SQVTM and ANQGSEA. V lost 7 bases to trimming and J lost 1 base, with 16 bases between them. The CDR3 consists of 14 residues. The CDR3 sequence is CSALPPPQNTEAFF. The CDR3 coding sequence is TGCAGCGCCCTCCCCCCACCCCAGAACACTGAAGCTTTCTTT.

This CDR3 is CASMSSGPGETQYF. For the CDR3, the DNA is TGTGCCAGCATGAGCTCCGGGCCGGGGGAGACCCAGTACTTC. The chain carries TRBV14 and TRBJ2-5; D is possibly TRBD2 (5 bases). Looked up from germline, CDR1 is SGHDN and CDR2 is FVKESK. The CDR3 runs to 14 residues. The V gene lost 7 bases and the J gene lost 5 bases, with 17 bases spanning the gap.

Ten or more counts support this clonotype. In DNA, the CDR3 is TGCAGCGTTCTTACAGGGTTTCGATATGAGCAGTTCTTC. It codes for CSVLTGFRYEQFF. The chain has TRBV29-1 and TRBJ2-1; D is perhaps TRBD1 (6 bases). V gave up 5 bases and J gave up 8 bases, with 16 bases separating them. This CDR3 comprises 13 residues. CDR1 SQVTM and CDR2 ANQGSEA come from the germline V gene.

The chain has TRBV15 and TRBJ1-4; D not resolved. Germline V gene data show CDR1 as LNHNV and CDR2 as YYDKDF (reference sequence). The CDR3 is 14 residues long. The V and J ends lost 5 bases and 5 bases respectively, with 12 bases between them. CDR3 sequence reads: CATSREAQNEKLFF. The CDR3 bases are TGTGCCACCAGCCGGGAGGCCCAGAATGAAAAACTGTTTTTT.

V is TRBV7-3 and J is TRBJ1-4; no clear D. V was pared by 3 bases and J by 4 bases, with 9 bases between. CDR1 SGHTA and CDR2 FQGTGA come from the germline V gene. The CDR3 is made up of 14 amino acids. The CDR3 coding sequence is TGTGCCAGCAGCTTGACTTTAAATAATGAAAAACTGTTTTTT. Translating it yields CASSLTLNNEKLFF.

This clonotype was recorded a few times. CDR3 bases: TGTGCCAGCAGCCAGTTATGGGACAAAACTTGGGATGAGCAGTTCTTC. This codes for CASSQLWDKTWDEQFF. The chain joins TRBV14 to TRBJ2-1, with a tentative D call TRBD1 (6 bases). The germline gives CDR1 SGHDN, CDR2 FVKESK. Trimming took off 3 bases at V and 8 bases at J, with 20 bases between the two ends. This CDR3 contains 16 residues.

V is TRBV12-5 and J is TRBJ1-2; 7 nucleotides align to TRBD1. The V and J ends lost 2 bases and 4 bases, in that order; junction bases with no gene match: 13. Germline CDR1 is LGHNT and CDR2 is FRNRAP. The CDR3 totals 17 residues. The CDR3 DNA reads TGTGCTAGTGGTTTGTTCCTCTATAGCTGGGACAGCTATGGCTACACCTTC. Translation gives CASGLFLYSWDSYGYTF.

The chain combines TRBV7-6 with TRBJ2-2; 8 nucleotides match TRBD1. The ends lost 5 bases at V and 6 bases at J; junction bases unmatched: 11. The CDR3 is 16 residues long. Germline CDR1 and CDR2: SGHVS and FNYEAQ. Written as DNA, the CDR3 is TGTGCCAGCAGCCAAGGGACAGGAGGTGTGTCCGGGGAGCTGTTTTTT. Amino acids: CASSQGTGGVSGELFF.